This record concerns one TCR beta chain sequence. What it binds is not known. This entry comes from a study of cytomegalovirus exposure and HLA in healthy donors. Study-wide background: Falling in the Caucasian-associated ancestry cluster were less than 85% of about 400 genotyped donors. Findings and limits, study-wide: The authors confirmed in vitro that a few CMV-associated chains were specific for CMV antigens. Across HLA loci, a later analysis found differing TCR association rates, with DRB1 most and HLA-C fewest. Per published accounts, TCR beta sequences correctly predicted the HLA-A and HLA-B alleles of most subjects.

Researchers ran the PCR with 60 Vbeta and 13 Jbeta primers. Data came from immunoSEQ multiplex PCR; TCRdb stores just in-frame clones and leaves some out. The sample has 90,000 to 140,000 clones; 76% are singletons. Germline V gives CDR1 LGHNA, CDR2 YSLEER. V was clipped by 1 base and J by 7 bases, with 11 bases between them. The CDR3 totals 14 residues. Sequencing was performed on PBMCs. The genes are TRBV4-3 and TRBJ1-5; unclear D gene. This TCR was recovered from a man aged 35 to 55 in good health and CMV-seropositive. The CDR3 nucleotides are TGCGCCAGCAGCCAAGGGAACCCAGGACAGCCCCAGCATTTT. Its protein product is CASSQGNPGQPQHF.